This T cell receptor (beta chain) was documented in a study of blood T cell repertoires in COVID-19. Across the study: Donors of Cohort 3 who recovered were those that had two negative PCRs, clearance, or symptom resolution. From the United States, Italy and Spain came samples of acute and convalescent COVID-19.

The junction had 4 bases not matched to a gene; V was cut back by 5 bases and J by 5 bases. This CDR3 has 15 residues. From germline, CDR1 is SGHAT and CDR2 FQNNGV. Sequenced by immunoSEQ multiplex PCR; TCRdb stores in-frame clones only, minus some. The sample includes approximately 190,000 clones, around 83% seen only once; the top ten take 20% to 25%. The clonotype originates from a woman aged 40-49 years in a cohort exposed to, infected with or recovered from COVID-19 (not recorded which). Sequenced: PBMCs or T cells enriched from blood (not recorded which). The chain recombines TRBV11-2 with TRBJ2-1; 12 bases align to TRBD2. The CDR3 sequence is CASSRLAGVNNEQFF. CDR3 sequence (DNA): TGTGCCAGCAGCCGACTAGCGGGAGTAAACAATGAGCAGTTCTTC.